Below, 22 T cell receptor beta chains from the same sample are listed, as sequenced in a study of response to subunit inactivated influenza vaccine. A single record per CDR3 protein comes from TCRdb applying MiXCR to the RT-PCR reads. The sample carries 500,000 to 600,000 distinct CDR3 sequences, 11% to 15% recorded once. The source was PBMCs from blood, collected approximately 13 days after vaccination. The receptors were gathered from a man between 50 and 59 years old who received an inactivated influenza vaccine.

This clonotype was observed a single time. DNA of the CDR3: TGTGCCAGCAGTTGGGACGGTCGGAACAATCAGCCCCAGCATTTT. Translated: CASSWDGRNNQPQHF. This rearrangement joins TRBV28 to TRBJ1-5, with D maybe TRBD1 (5 bases). The CDR3 extends over 15 amino acids. Germline lookup yields CDR1 MDHEN and CDR2 SYDVKM. The V end was cut by 4 bases, the J end by 3 bases, with 13 bases between.

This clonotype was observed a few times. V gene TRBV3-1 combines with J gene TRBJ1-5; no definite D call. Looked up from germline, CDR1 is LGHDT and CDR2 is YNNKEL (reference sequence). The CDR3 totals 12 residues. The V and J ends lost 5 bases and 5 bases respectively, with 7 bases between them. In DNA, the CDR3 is TGTGCCAGCAGCTTCTTAGATCAGCCCCAGCATTTT. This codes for CASSFLDQPQHF.

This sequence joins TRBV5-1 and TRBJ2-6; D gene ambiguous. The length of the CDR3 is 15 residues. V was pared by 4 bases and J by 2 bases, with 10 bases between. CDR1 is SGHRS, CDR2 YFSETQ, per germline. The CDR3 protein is CASSPGGTGANVLTF. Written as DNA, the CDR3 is TGCGCCAGCAGCCCGGGTGGAACTGGGGCCAACGTCCTGACTTTC.

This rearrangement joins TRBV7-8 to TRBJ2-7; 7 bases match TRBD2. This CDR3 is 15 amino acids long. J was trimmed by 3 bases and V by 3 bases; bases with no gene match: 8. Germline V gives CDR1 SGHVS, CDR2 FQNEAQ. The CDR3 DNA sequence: TGTGCCAGCAGCTTCGGTCAGAGCGGGGTCTACGAGCAGTACTTC. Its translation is CASSFGQSGVYEQYF. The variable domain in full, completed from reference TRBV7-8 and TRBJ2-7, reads GAGVSQSPRYKVAKRGQDVALRCDPISGHVSLFWYQQALGQGPEFLTYFQNEAQLDKSGLPSDRFFAERPEGSVSTLKIQRTQQEDSAVYLCASSFGQSGVYEQYFGPGTRLTVT.

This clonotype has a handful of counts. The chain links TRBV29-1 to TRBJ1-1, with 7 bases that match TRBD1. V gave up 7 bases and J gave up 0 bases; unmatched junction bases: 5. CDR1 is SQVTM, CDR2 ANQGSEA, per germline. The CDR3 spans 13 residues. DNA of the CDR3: TGCAGCGCCAGGGGGAGCATGAACACTGAAGCTTTCTTT. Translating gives CSARGSMNTEAFF.

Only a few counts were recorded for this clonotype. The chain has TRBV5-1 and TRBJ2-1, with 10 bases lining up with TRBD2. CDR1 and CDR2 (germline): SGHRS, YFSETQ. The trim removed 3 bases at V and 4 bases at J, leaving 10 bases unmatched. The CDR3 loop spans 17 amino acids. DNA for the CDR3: TGCGCCAGCAGCTCCTTATGGACTAGCGGAGCGTACAATGAGCAGTTCTTC. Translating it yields CASSSLWTSGAYNEQFF.

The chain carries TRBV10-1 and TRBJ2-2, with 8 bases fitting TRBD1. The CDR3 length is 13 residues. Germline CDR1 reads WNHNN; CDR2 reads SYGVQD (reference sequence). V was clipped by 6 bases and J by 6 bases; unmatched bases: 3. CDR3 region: CASSRDRSGELFF. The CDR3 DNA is TGCGCCAGCAGCCGGGACAGGTCCGGGGAGCTGTTTTTT.

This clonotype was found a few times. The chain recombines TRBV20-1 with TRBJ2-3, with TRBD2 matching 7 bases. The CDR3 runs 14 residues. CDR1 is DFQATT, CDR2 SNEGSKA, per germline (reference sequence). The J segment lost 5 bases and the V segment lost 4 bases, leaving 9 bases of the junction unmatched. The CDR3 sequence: CSATEFGGEDTQYF. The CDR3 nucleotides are TGCAGTGCTACAGAGTTTGGGGGGGAAGATACGCAGTATTTT.

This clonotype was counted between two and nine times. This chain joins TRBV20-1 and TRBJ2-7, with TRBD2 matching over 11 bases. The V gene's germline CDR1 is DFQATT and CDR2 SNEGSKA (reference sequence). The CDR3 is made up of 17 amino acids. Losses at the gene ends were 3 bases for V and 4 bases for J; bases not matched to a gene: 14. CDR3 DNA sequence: TGCAGTGCTAGGACCTCACTTGGGACTAGCGGCCTTTACGAGCAGTACTTC. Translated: CSARTSLGTSGLYEQYF.

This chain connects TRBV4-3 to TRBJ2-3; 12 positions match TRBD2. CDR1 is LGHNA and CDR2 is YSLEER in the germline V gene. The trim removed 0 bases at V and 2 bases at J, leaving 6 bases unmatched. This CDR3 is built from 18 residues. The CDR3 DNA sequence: TGCGCCAGCAGCCAAGATCTCCTAGCGGGAGGGAACACAGATACGCAGTATTTT. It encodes CASSQDLLAGGNTDTQYF.

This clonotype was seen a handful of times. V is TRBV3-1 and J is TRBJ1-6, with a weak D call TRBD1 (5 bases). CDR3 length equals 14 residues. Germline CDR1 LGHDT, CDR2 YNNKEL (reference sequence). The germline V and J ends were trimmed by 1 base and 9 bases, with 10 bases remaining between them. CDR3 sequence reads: CASSQASGPSPLHF. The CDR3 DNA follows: TGTGCCAGCAGCCAAGCGTCAGGGCCTTCACCCCTCCACTTT.

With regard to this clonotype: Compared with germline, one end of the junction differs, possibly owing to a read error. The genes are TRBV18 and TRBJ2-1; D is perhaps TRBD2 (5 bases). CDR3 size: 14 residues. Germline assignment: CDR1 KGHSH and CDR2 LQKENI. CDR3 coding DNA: TGTGCCAGCTCACGAGCAGAGGGTTACAATAAGCAGTTCTTC. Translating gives CASSRAEGYNKQFF.

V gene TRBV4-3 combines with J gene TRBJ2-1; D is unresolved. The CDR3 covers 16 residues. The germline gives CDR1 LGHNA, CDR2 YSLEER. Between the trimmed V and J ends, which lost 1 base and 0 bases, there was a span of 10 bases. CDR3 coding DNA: TGCGCCAGCAGCCAAGGGCCCCACGGCTCCTACAATGAGCAGTTCTTC. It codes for CASSQGPHGSYNEQFF.

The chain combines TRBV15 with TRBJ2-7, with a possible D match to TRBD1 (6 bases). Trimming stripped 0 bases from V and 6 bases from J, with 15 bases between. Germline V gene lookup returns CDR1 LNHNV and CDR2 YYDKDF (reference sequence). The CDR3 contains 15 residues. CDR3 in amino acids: CATSRDRTGFFEQYF. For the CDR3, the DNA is TGTGCCACCAGCAGAGATCGTACAGGGTTTTTCGAGCAGTACTTC.

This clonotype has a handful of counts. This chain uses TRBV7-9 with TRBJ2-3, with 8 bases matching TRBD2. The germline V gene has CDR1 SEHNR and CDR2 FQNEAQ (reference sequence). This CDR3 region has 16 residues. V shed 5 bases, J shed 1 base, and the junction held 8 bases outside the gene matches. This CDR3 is CASSPHGGAGTDTQYF. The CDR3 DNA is TGTGCCAGCAGCCCACACGGGGGGGCCGGCACAGATACGCAGTATTTT.

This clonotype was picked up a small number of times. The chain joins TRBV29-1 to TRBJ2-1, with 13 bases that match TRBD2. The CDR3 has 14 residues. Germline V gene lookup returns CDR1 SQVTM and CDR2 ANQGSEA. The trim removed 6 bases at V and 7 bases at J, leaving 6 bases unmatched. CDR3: CSVKTSGRANEQFF. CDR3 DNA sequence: TGCAGCGTAAAAACTAGCGGGAGGGCGAATGAGCAGTTCTTC.

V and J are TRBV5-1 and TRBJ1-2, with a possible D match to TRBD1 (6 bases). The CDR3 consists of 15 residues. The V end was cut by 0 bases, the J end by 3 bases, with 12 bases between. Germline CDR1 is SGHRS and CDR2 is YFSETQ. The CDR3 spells CASSLGATGDYGYTF. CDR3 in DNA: TGCGCCAGCAGCTTGGGGGCGACAGGCGACTATGGCTACACCTTC.

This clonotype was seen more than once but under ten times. The CDR3 region is CSAGDTRGRSYGYTF. As DNA, the CDR3 is TGCAGCGCTGGGGATACCCGGGGTAGGAGCTATGGCTACACCTTC. The chain joins TRBV29-1 to TRBJ1-2; D remains unclear. The CDR3 spans 15 residues. CDR1 is SQVTM, CDR2 ANQGSEA, per germline. V was cut by 7 bases and J by 4 bases, with 22 bases left in between.

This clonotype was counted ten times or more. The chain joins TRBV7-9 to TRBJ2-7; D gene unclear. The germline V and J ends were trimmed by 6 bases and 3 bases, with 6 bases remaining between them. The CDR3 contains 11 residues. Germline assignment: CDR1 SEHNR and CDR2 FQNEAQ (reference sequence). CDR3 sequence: CASSSNYEQYF. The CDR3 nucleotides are TGTGCCAGCAGTTCCAACTACGAGCAGTACTTC.

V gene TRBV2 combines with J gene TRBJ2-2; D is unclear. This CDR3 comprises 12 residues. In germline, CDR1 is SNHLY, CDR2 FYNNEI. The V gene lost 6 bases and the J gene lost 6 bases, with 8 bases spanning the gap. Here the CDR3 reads CASRREAGELFF. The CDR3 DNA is TGTGCCAGCAGACGAGAAGCCGGGGAGCTGTTTTTT. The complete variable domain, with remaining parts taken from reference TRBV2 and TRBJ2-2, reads EPEVTQTPSHQVTQMGQEVILRCVPISNHLYFYWYRQILGQKVEFLVSFYNNEISEKSEIFDDQFSVERPDGSNFTLKIRSTKLEDSAMYFCASRREAGELFFGEGSRLTVL.

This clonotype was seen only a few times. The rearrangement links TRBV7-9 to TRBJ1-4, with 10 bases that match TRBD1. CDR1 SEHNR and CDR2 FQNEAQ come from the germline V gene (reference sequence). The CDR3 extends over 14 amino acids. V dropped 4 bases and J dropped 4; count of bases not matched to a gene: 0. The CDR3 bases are TGTGCCAGCAGCTGGGACAGGGGTAATGAAAAACTGTTTTTT. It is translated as CASSWDRGNEKLFF.

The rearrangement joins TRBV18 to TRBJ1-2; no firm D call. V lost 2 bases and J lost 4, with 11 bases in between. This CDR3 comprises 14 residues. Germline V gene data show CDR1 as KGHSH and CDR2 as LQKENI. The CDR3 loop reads CASSPDAGLYGYTF. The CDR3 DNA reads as TGTGCCAGCTCACCAGATGCGGGCCTCTATGGCTACACCTTC.